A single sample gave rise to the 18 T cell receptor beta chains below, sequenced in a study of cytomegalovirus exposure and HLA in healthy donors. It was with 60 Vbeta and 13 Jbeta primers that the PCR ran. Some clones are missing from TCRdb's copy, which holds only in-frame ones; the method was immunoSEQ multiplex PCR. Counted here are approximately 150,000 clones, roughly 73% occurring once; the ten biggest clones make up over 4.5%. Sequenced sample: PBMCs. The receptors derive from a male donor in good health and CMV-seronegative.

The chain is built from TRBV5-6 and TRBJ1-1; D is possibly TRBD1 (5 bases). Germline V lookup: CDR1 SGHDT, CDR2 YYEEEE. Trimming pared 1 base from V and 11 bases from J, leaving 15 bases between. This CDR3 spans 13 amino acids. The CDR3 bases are TGTGCCAGCAGCTTGACACAGGTCGCAGGGGCTTTCTTT. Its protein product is CASSLTQVAGAFF.

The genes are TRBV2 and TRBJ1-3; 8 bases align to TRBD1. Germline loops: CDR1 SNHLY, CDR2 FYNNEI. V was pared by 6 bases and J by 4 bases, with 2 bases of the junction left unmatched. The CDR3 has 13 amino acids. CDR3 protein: CASRGTGGNTIYF. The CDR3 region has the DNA TGTGCCAGCAGGGGGACAGGAGGAAACACCATATATTTT.

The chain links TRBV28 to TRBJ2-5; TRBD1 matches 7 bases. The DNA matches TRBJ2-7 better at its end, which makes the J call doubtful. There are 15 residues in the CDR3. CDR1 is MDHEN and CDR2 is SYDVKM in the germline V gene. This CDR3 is CASSPSGTATYEQYF. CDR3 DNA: TGTGCCAGCAGCCCCTCCGGGACAGCCACCTACGAGCAGTACTTC.

The CDR3 here is CAWSIWGGSGTDTQYF. CDR3 coding DNA: TGTGCCTGGAGTATTTGGGGCGGGAGTGGCACAGATACGCAGTATTTT. The chain employs TRBV30 and TRBJ2-3, with 7 bases lining up with TRBD2. V dropped 2 bases and J dropped 1; count of bases not matched to a gene: 9. Germline assignment: CDR1 GTSNPN and CDR2 SVGIG (reference sequence). The CDR3 is made up of 16 amino acids.

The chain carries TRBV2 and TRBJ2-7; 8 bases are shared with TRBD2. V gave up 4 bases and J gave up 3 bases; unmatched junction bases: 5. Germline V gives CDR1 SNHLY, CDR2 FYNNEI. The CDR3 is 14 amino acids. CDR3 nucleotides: TGTGCCAGCAGTGTAGGGCGGGAGGTCTACGAGCAGTACTTC. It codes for CASSVGREVYEQYF.

The CDR3 is CASSYQQGSYEQYF. CDR3 nucleotide sequence: TGTGCCAGCAGTTACCAACAGGGTAGCTACGAGCAGTACTTC. The chain employs TRBV6-6 and TRBJ2-7; D possibly corresponds to TRBD1 (6 bases). From germline, CDR1 is MNHNY and CDR2 SVGAGI (reference sequence). This CDR3 has 14 amino acids. V dropped 2 bases and J dropped 3 bases, with 11 bases sitting between them.

CDR3 sequence (DNA): TGTGCCAGCAGCTTAAGGACAGGGAGTGGGAATGAGCAGTTCTTC. Translating it yields CASSLRTGSGNEQFF. The rearrangement uses TRBV7-8 and TRBJ2-1; 8 nucleotides agree with TRBD1. CDR1 is SGHVS, CDR2 FQNEAQ, per germline. V lost 2 bases, J lost 7 bases, and 7 bases stayed unmatched. This CDR3 contains 15 residues.

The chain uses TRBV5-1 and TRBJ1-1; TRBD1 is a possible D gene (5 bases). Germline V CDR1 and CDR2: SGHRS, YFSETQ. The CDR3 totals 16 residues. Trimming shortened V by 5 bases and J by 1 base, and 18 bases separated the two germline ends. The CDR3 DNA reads TGCGCCAGCAGGATGGGGGGGATTTTGGCGAACACTGAAGCTTTCTTT. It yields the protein CASRMGGILANTEAFF.

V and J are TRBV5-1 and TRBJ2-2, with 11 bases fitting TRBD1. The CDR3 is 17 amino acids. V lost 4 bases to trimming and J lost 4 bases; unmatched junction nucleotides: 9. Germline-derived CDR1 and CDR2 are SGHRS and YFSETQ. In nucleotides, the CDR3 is TGCGCCAGCAGCCCGATCTCCGGGACAGGGGGCACCGGGGAGCTGTTTTTT. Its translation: CASSPISGTGGTGELFF.

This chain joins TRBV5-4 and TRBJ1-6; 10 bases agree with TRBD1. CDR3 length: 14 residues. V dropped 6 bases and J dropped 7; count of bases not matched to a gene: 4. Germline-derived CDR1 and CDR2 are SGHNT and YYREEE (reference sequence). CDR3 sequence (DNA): TGTGCCAGCACACCGGGACAGGGGAATTCACCCCTCCACTTT. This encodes CASTPGQGNSPLHF.

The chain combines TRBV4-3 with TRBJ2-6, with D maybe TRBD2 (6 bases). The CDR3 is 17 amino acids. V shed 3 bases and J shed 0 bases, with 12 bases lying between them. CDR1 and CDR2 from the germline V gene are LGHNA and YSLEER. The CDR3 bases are TGCGCCAGCAGCCAGGGGGAAGCGGGCTCTGGGGCCAACGTCCTGACTTTC. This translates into CASSQGEAGSGANVLTF.

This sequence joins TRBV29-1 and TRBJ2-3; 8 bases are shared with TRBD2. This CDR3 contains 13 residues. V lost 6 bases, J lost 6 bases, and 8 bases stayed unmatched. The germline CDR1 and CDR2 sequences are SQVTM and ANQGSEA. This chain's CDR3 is CSVRGGRIDTQYF. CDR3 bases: TGCAGCGTCCGGGGGGGCCGAATTGATACGCAGTATTTT.

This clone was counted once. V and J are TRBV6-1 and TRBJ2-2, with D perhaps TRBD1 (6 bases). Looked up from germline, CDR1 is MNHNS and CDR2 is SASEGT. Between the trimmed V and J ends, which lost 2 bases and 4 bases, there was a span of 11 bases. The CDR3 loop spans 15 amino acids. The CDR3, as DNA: TGTGCCAGCAGTGAACAGGGGAGTCGCACCGGGGAGCTGTTTTTT. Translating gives CASSEQGSRTGELFF.

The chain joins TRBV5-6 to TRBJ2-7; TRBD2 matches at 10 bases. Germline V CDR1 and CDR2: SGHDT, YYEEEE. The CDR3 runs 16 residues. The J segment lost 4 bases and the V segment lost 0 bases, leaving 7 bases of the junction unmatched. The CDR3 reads CASSLGQAGGSYEQYF. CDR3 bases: TGTGCCAGCAGCTTGGGCCAAGCGGGGGGGTCTTACGAGCAGTACTTC.

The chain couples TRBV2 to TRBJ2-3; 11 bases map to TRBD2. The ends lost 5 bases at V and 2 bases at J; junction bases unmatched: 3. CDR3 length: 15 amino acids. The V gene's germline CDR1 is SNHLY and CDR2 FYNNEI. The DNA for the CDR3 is TGTGCCAGCAGTCTAGCGGGGGGATACACAGATACGCAGTATTTT. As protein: CASSLAGGYTDTQYF.

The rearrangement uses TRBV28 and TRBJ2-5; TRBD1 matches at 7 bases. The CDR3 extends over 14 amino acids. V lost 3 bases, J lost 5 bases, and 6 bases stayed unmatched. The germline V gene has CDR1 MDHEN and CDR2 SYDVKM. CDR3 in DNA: TGTGCCAGCAGTTTGAGGGGACAGTTGGAGACCCAGTACTTC. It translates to CASSLRGQLETQYF.

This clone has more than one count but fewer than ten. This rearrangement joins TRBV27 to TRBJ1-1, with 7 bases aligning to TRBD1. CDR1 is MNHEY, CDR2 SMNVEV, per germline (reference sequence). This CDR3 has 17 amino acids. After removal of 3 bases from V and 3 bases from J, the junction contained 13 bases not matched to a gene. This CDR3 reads CASSLRSNRGRDTEAFF. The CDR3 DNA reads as TGTGCCAGCAGTTTGAGAAGTAATAGGGGGCGAGACACTGAAGCTTTCTTT.

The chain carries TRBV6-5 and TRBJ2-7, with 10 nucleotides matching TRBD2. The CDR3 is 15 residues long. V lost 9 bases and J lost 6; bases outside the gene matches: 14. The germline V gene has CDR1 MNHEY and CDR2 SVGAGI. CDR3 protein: CASNTASGRGREQYF. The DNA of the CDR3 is TGTGCCAGTAACACTGCAAGCGGGAGGGGCCGCGAGCAGTACTTC.